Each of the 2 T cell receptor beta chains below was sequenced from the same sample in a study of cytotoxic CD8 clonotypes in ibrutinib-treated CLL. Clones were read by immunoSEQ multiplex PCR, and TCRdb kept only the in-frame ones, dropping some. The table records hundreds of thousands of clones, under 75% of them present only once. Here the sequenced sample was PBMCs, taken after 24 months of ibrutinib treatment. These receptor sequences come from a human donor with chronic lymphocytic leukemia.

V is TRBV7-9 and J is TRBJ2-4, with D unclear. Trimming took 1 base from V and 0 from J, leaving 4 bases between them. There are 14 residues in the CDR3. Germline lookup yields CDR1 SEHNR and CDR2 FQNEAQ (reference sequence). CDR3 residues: CASSLGLAKNIQYF. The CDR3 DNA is TGTGCCAGCAGCTTAGGATTAGCCAAAAACATTCAGTACTTC.

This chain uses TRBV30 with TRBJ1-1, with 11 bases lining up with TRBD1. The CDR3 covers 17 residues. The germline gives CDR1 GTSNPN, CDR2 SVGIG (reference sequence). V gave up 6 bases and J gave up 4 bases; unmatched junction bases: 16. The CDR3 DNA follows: TGTGCCTGCCCGATAGGACAGGGGGCGACGGGGAGCACTGAAGCTTTCTTT. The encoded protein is CACPIGQGATGSTEAFF.